A single sample is the source of the 24 T cell receptor beta chains below, sequenced in a study of blood T cell repertoires in COVID-19 (dated by TCRdb to the early 2020s). Libraries were prepared through the immunoSEQ multiplex PCR assay. Imported from immuneACCESS, the table was reduced by TCRdb to in-frame sequences with V and J called. These copies leave out some clones; in studies compared against another copy, an unresolved V gene accounts for under half, and the cause of the remainder is not known. This sample gives about 53,000 clones in total; about 86% of them show up just once. The top ten clonotypes cover approximately 4% of the sample. Specimen: peripheral blood. The receptors here all came from a man between 50 and 59 years old with acute or convalescent COVID-19.

This chain links TRBV5-4 with TRBJ2-3; 13 positions match TRBD2. Per germline, CDR1 SGHNT and CDR2 YYREEE (reference sequence). The CDR3 consists of 17 residues. V shed 3 bases, J shed 0 bases, and the junction held 4 bases outside the gene matches. The CDR3 DNA follows: TGTGCCAGCAGCTCAGGACTAGCGGGAGCTAGCACAGATACGCAGTATTTT. Its protein product is CASSSGLAGASTDTQYF.

This rearrangement joins TRBV12-5 to TRBJ2-1; the D is unclear. V was cut by 0 bases and J by 6 bases, with 6 bases left in between. The CDR3 is 13 amino acids. Germline V CDR1 and CDR2: LGHNT, FRNRAP. The CDR3 spells CASGLVLGNEQFF. The CDR3, as DNA: TGTGCTAGTGGTTTGGTACTTGGCAATGAGCAGTTCTTC.

This chain connects TRBV27 to TRBJ2-1, with 8 bases that match TRBD2. V dropped 0 bases and J dropped 5; count of bases not matched to a gene: 6. From germline, CDR1 is MNHEY and CDR2 SMNVEV (reference sequence). The CDR3 length is 16 residues. The CDR3 sequence is CASSLSGAGGHNEQFF. The DNA of the CDR3 is TGTGCCAGCAGTTTATCGGGGGCGGGAGGTCACAATGAGCAGTTCTTC.

The rearrangement links TRBV2 to TRBJ1-5, with D unclear. The CDR3 sequence is 14 residues long. The V gene lost 2 bases and the J gene lost 5 bases, with 10 bases spanning the gap. Germline loops: CDR1 SNHLY, CDR2 FYNNEI. CDR3 loop: CASSERQDDQPQHF. CDR3 sequence (DNA): TGTGCCAGCAGTGAAAGGCAGGATGATCAGCCCCAGCATTTT. Complete variable domain (other parts from reference TRBV2 and TRBJ1-5): EPEVTQTPSHQVTQMGQEVILRCVPISNHLYFYWYRQILGQKVEFLVSFYNNEISEKSEIFDDQFSVERPDGSNFTLKIRSTKLEDSAMYFCASSERQDDQPQHFGDGTRLSIL.

Only one count was recorded for this clone. This chain links TRBV19 with TRBJ2-7; possibly TRBD2 for D (5 bases). The CDR3 contains 14 residues. CDR1 is LNHDA, CDR2 SQIVND, per germline (reference sequence). V was clipped by 5 bases and J by 5 bases, with 16 bases between them. The CDR3, as DNA: TGTGCCAGTAGTCCAACATCGGACGGGGACGAGCAGTACTTC. The encoded protein is CASSPTSDGDEQYF. The full variable domain, completed using reference TRBV19 and TRBJ2-7, is DGGITQSPKYLFRKEGQNVTLSCEQNLNHDAMYWYRQDPGQGLRLIYYSQIVNDFQKGDIAEGYSVSREKKESFPLTVTSAQKNPTAFYLCASSPTSDGDEQYFGPGTRLTVT.

The chain uses TRBV6-4 and TRBJ1-2, with 9 bases that match TRBD1. In germline, CDR1 is MRHNA, CDR2 SNTAGT. This CDR3 is built from 13 residues. V dropped 5 bases and J dropped 5; count of bases not matched to a gene: 3. This chain's CDR3 is CASSSGQGYGYTF. The CDR3, as DNA: TGTGCCAGCAGTTCTGGACAGGGGTATGGCTACACCTTC.

The V gene is TRBV19, the J gene TRBJ2-1, with 7 nucleotides matching TRBD2. Per germline, CDR1 LNHDA and CDR2 SQIVND (reference sequence). This CDR3 is 15 amino acids long. The ends lost 1 base at V and 4 bases at J; junction bases unmatched: 4. CDR3 bases: TGTGCCAGTAGTATAGGAGGACTAGAATACAATGAGCAGTTCTTC. Protein sequence: CASSIGGLEYNEQFF.

The genes are TRBV12-3 or TRBV12-4 and TRBJ1-6; D not certain. The CDR3 runs to 12 residues. V lost 7 bases and J 9 bases, leaving 10 bases between the germline ends. The CDR3: CASTPGFSPLHF. CDR3 sequence (DNA): TGTGCCAGCACCCCCGGGTTTTCACCCCTCCACTTT.

This chain uses TRBV29-1 with TRBJ2-5, with 11 bases matching TRBD2. Germline CDR1 SQVTM, CDR2 ANQGSEA. V gave up 4 bases and J gave up 4 bases; unmatched junction bases: 5. The CDR3 is 14 amino acids. As DNA, the CDR3 is TGCAGCGTTGGCATAGCGGGAGGGCGAGAGACCCAGTACTTC. Its protein product is CSVGIAGGRETQYF.

The chain uses TRBV18 and TRBJ2-3, with TRBD1 matching over 8 bases. CDR3 length: 17 amino acids. Unmatched junction bases numbered 14, after V lost 8 bases and J lost 1 base. Germline-derived CDR1 and CDR2 are KGHSH and LQKENI. The chain's CDR3 is CASHSEDRAVGTDTQYF. CDR3 DNA sequence: TGTGCCAGCCACTCAGAGGACAGGGCAGTAGGCACAGATACGCAGTATTTT.

This chain joins TRBV5-1 and TRBJ2-7; D is unclear. The CDR3 covers 15 residues. Trimming took 2 bases from V and 0 from J, leaving 12 bases between them. Per the germline V gene, CDR1 is SGHRS and CDR2 is YFSETQ. CDR3 loop: CASSFRGSGSYEQYF. Here the CDR3 DNA reads TGCGCCAGCAGCTTCCGAGGTTCTGGCTCCTACGAGCAGTACTTC.

This clone was observed a handful of times. This chain uses TRBV2 with TRBJ2-7; maybe TRBD1 (6 bases). Germline V gives CDR1 SNHLY, CDR2 FYNNEI. The CDR3 totals 14 residues. V gave up 5 bases and J gave up 2 bases, with 13 bases separating them. The CDR3 DNA is TGTGCCAGCAGTTACAGGGTGGGTACCTACGAGCAGTACTTC. Translating it yields CASSYRVGTYEQYF.

This sequence joins TRBV28 and TRBJ2-2; 9 nucleotides align to TRBD1. With V trimmed by 8 bases and J by 0 bases, 1 base remained unmatched. This CDR3 is 14 amino acids long. Germline V lookup: CDR1 MDHEN, CDR2 SYDVKM. This CDR3 reads CASHRGPNTGELFF. CDR3 nucleotides: TGTGCCAGCCACAGGGGGCCGAACACCGGGGAGCTGTTTTTT. Looking up the rest from reference TRBV28 and TRBJ2-2 gives the full variable domain: DVKVTQSSRYLVKRTGEKVFLECVQDMDHENMFWYRQDPGLGLRLIYFSYDVKMKEKGDIPEGYSVSREKKERFSLILESASTNQTSMYLCASHRGPNTGELFFGEGSRLTVL.

DNA for the CDR3: TGTGCCAGCAGTCGACCGGGACAGGGGATGGGAGGCTACACCTTC. Protein product: CASSRPGQGMGGYTF. The chain has TRBV27 and TRBJ1-2; the match to TRBD1 covers 10 bases. The CDR3 extends over 15 amino acids. Germline V gene lookup returns CDR1 MNHEY and CDR2 SMNVEV (reference sequence). With 5 bases clipped from V and 8 bases from J, the junction kept 11 bases outside the gene matches.

The V and J genes are TRBV20-1 and TRBJ2-3; 7 positions match TRBD1. Germline V CDR1 and CDR2: DFQATT, SNEGSKA (reference sequence). Trimming removed 3 bases from V and 6 bases from J; junction bases left unmatched: 15. The CDR3 runs to 16 residues. Written as DNA, the CDR3 is TGCAGTGCTAGTGACCCCTCAACAGGGGTCCGGGATACGCAGTATTTT. This gives the protein CSASDPSTGVRDTQYF.

The chain employs TRBV24-1 and TRBJ1-5, with D unresolved. V gave up 3 bases and J gave up 7 bases, with 6 bases separating them. The CDR3 sequence is 12 residues long. The germline V gene has CDR1 KGHDR and CDR2 SFDVKD. The CDR3: CATSDRAQPQHF. As DNA, the CDR3 is TGTGCCACCAGTGATAGAGCACAGCCCCAGCATTTT.

The gene calls are TRBV27 and TRBJ2-7; TRBD1 agrees at 7 bases. The CDR3 spans 12 residues. Germline trimming cut 6 bases from V and 6 bases from J; bases unmatched to any gene: 5. Germline lookup yields CDR1 MNHEY and CDR2 SMNVEV (reference sequence). The DNA for the CDR3 is TGTGCCAGCAGGACAGGGCATGGCGAGCAGTACTTC. Protein sequence: CASRTGHGEQYF.

This rearrangement joins TRBV6-1 to TRBJ1-5; 10 nucleotides line up with TRBD1. Germline lookup yields CDR1 MNHNS and CDR2 SASEGT. V lost 6 bases to trimming and J lost 6 bases; unmatched junction nucleotides: 8. CDR3 length equals 15 residues. The CDR3: CASSSDRGLVQPQHF. CDR3 bases: TGTGCCAGCAGCTCTGACAGGGGGCTGGTTCAGCCCCAGCATTTT.

The J gene is TRBJ2-4, the V gene TRBV5-1; 12 bases fit TRBD2. Germline CDR1 is SGHRS and CDR2 is YFSETQ. Losses at the gene ends were 0 bases for V and 7 bases for J; bases not matched to a gene: 8. The CDR3 sequence is 17 residues long. The CDR3 bases are TGCGCCAGCAGCTTGGTCCCTAGCGGGGGGGCCGGGAACATTCAGTACTTC. As protein: CASSLVPSGGAGNIQYF.

This sequence joins TRBV18 and TRBJ1-6; D unclear. Per the germline V gene, CDR1 is KGHSH and CDR2 is LQKENI. Trimming took 3 bases from V and 5 from J, leaving 14 bases between them. CDR3 length: 16 amino acids. CDR3 bases: TGTGCCAGCTCACCCAATATGGGCCCGAATAATTCACCCCTCCACTTT. It is translated as CASSPNMGPNNSPLHF.

This clone has just one count. The CDR3 bases are TGTGCCAGCTCACCACCGTACGGGAGCTCCTACGAGCAGTACTTC. It specifies CASSPPYGSSYEQYF. The V call is TRBV18, the J call TRBJ2-7; D is possibly TRBD2 (6 bases). The CDR3 spans 15 residues. V was pared by 0 bases and J by 0 bases, with 9 bases between. Germline CDR1 KGHSH, CDR2 LQKENI.

This rearrangement joins TRBV12-3 or TRBV12-4 to TRBJ2-7; D is uncertain. V lost 2 bases and J lost 2, with 4 bases in between. There are 12 residues in the CDR3. CDR3 region: CASSLSAYEQYF. The DNA of the CDR3 is TGTGCCAGCAGTTTATCAGCCTACGAGCAGTACTTC.

This sequence joins TRBV27 and TRBJ2-2; no reliable D call. The CDR3 is 14 residues long. The germline CDR1 and CDR2 sequences are MNHEY and SMNVEV (reference sequence). V was cut by 2 bases and J by 4 bases, with 8 bases left in between. This chain's CDR3 is CASSLIQFTGELFF. CDR3 coding DNA: TGTGCCAGCAGTTTAATACAGTTCACCGGGGAGCTGTTTTTT.

This clone was found a few times. The CDR3 sequence: CASSSQGQGTYEQYF. The CDR3 DNA is TGTGCCAGCAGCTCCCAGGGACAGGGTACCTACGAGCAGTACTTC. The V call is TRBV7-6, the J call TRBJ2-7, with 9 bases lining up with TRBD1. Germline CDR1 reads SGHVS; CDR2 reads FNYEAQ. This CDR3 is 15 amino acids long. With V trimmed by 4 bases and J by 2 bases, 6 bases remained unmatched.